Given below is one TCR beta chain in context. Ages ranged from about 18 to 89 years, with residence in more than 20 US areas. Participant reports of clinical history set cohort assignment. The data are from a study of blood T cell repertoires in COVID-19. Looking at the study overall: Samples came from the United States, Italy and Spain, spanning acute and convalescent COVID-19.

The table came from immunoSEQ multiplex PCR; TCRdb's copy has only in-frame clones and leaves some out. This table holds 300,000 to 350,000 clones, roughly 88% found once. The TCR comes from a man aged 25 to 45 who had recovered from COVID-19. The sequencing input was PBMCs or T cells enriched from blood (not recorded which).

The CDR3 region has the DNA TGCGCCAGCAGCCAGACACCGGGACAGGGTTACGAGCAGTACTTC. Protein sequence: CASSQTPGQGYEQYF. The chain recombines TRBV4-3 with TRBJ2-7; 9 bases map to TRBD1. This CDR3 contains 15 residues. J lost 4 bases, V lost 3 bases, and 7 bases had no gene match. Germline V CDR1 and CDR2: LGHNA, YSLEER.